One sample yielded the 21 T cell receptor beta chains listed below, sequenced in a study of blood T cell repertoires in COVID-19. Method: immunoSEQ multiplex PCR; TCRdb's copy keeps in-frame clones and lacks some. The data hold 250,000 to 350,000 clones, with approximately 88% observed a single time. Sequenced material: PBMCs or T cells enriched from blood (not recorded which). The receptors shown here come from a woman younger than 30 who had recovered from COVID-19.

This clone was observed a few times. The chain combines TRBV28 with TRBJ1-3; tentative D call: TRBD1 (5 bases). Trimming took 7 bases from V and 0 from J, leaving 19 bases between them. CDR3 size: 17 residues. The germline V gene has CDR1 MDHEN and CDR2 SYDVKM. For the CDR3, the DNA is TGTGCCAGCACCAAAAGGGGCGTACAGTTCTCTGGAAACACCATATATTTT. It translates to CASTKRGVQFSGNTIYF.

The chain has TRBV19 and TRBJ2-2; D uncertain. Trimming left V 4 bases short and J 7 bases short, with 10 bases between. CDR1 is LNHDA, CDR2 SQIVND, per germline (reference sequence). The CDR3 extends over 13 amino acids. CDR3 bases: TGTGCCAGTAGTAGCATTGCCGGCGGGGAGCTGTTTTTT. It is translated as CASSSIAGGELFF. The full variable domain, completed using reference TRBV19 and TRBJ2-2, is DGGITQSPKYLFRKEGQNVTLSCEQNLNHDAMYWYRQDPGQGLRLIYYSQIVNDFQKGDIAEGYSVSREKKESFPLTVTSAQKNPTAFYLCASSSIAGGELFFGEGSRLTVL.

The gene calls are TRBV6-2 or TRBV6-3 and TRBJ1-1; D remains ambiguous. Looked up from germline, CDR1 is MNHEY and CDR2 is SVGEGT. This CDR3 contains 15 residues. The V gene lost 4 bases and the J gene lost 0 bases, with 12 bases spanning the gap. This chain's CDR3 is CASSSGGLVNTEAFF. CDR3 nucleotides: TGTGCCAGCAGTTCCGGCGGGCTGGTGAACACTGAAGCTTTCTTT.

The gene calls are TRBV27 and TRBJ2-4, with TRBD2 matching 7 bases. Trimming cost V 7 bases and J 7 bases; bases outside gene matches: 4. In germline, CDR1 is MNHEY, CDR2 SMNVEV (reference sequence). The length of the CDR3 is 12 residues. CDR3 loop: CASMGGRNIQYF. The CDR3 nucleotides are TGTGCCAGCATGGGGGGGAGGAACATTCAGTACTTC.

The chain carries TRBV7-6 and TRBJ1-6; 8 nucleotides align to TRBD1. This CDR3 has 15 amino acids. The V and J ends lost 5 bases and 7 bases, in that order; junction bases with no gene match: 7. Germline assignment: CDR1 SGHVS and CDR2 FNYEAQ. DNA for the CDR3: TGTGCCAGCAGCCTCTCCCAGGGGGCCAATTCACCCCTCCACTTT. Translation gives CASSLSQGANSPLHF.

The gene calls are TRBV6-4 and TRBJ2-1, with TRBD2 identical over 9 bases. The trim removed 5 bases at V and 4 bases at J, leaving 9 bases unmatched. CDR3 size: 16 residues. Germline loops: CDR1 MRHNA, CDR2 SNTAGT. The CDR3 reads CASSISLAGSYNEQFF. The CDR3 DNA reads as TGTGCCAGCAGTATATCTCTAGCGGGATCTTACAATGAGCAGTTCTTC.

The CDR3 sequence is CASSLRTSGYYEQYF. The DNA of the CDR3 is TGTGCCAGCAGCTTACGGACTAGCGGGTACTACGAGCAGTACTTC. The V call is TRBV7-2, the J call TRBJ2-7, with 11 positions matching TRBD2. V shed 2 bases, J shed 3 bases, and the junction held 3 bases outside the gene matches. The CDR3 runs to 15 residues. The V gene's germline CDR1 is SGHTA and CDR2 FQGNSA.

Concerning this clone itself: In the same sample, other DNA sequences code for this CDR3. The V and J genes are TRBV4-3 and TRBJ1-4, with D uncertain. From germline, CDR1 is LGHNA and CDR2 YSLEER. Trimming left V 0 bases short and J 7 bases short, with 12 bases between. The CDR3 contains 15 residues. CDR3 residues: CASSQDLTGSEKLFF. The CDR3 coding sequence is TGCGCCAGCAGCCAAGATTTGACGGGTAGTGAAAAACTGTTTTTT.

The V gene is TRBV19, the J gene TRBJ1-5, with 10 bases aligning to TRBD1. Germline CDR1 reads LNHDA; CDR2 reads SQIVND (reference sequence). The CDR3 totals 17 residues. Trimming removed 0 bases from V and 9 bases from J; junction bases left unmatched: 11. The CDR3 sequence: CASSIEEGQGTRWPQHF. DNA for the CDR3: TGTGCCAGTAGTATAGAAGAGGGACAGGGGACGCGATGGCCCCAGCATTTT. The variable domain in full, completed from reference TRBV19 and TRBJ1-5, reads DGGITQSPKYLFRKEGQNVTLSCEQNLNHDAMYWYRQDPGQGLRLIYYSQIVNDFQKGDIAEGYSVSREKKESFPLTVTSAQKNPTAFYLCASSIEEGQGTRWPQHFGDGTRLSIL.

As to this clone: In the same sample, other DNA sequences code for this CDR3. The CDR3 sequence is CASSPQGAWETQYF. The CDR3 DNA reads TGCGCCAGCAGCCCCCAGGGGGCGTGGGAGACCCAGTACTTC. The gene calls are TRBV5-1 and TRBJ2-5, with TRBD1 matching over 8 bases. The CDR3 contains 14 residues. V lost 4 bases and J lost 5; bases outside the gene matches: 7. Germline-derived CDR1 and CDR2 are SGHRS and YFSETQ. Together with reference TRBV5-1 and TRBJ2-5, the CDR3 gives the full variable domain: KAGVTQTPRYLIKTRGQQVTLSCSPISGHRSVSWYQQTPGQGLQFLFEYFSETQRNKGNFPGRFSGRQFSNSRSEMNVSTLELGDSALYLCASSPQGAWETQYFGPGTRLLVL.

J is TRBJ1-5 and V is TRBV6-5, with 8 nucleotides matching TRBD1. V lost 5 bases and J lost 8; bases outside the gene matches: 11. The CDR3 has 15 residues. Germline V gene data show CDR1 as MNHEY and CDR2 as SVGAGI. The DNA of the CDR3 is TGTGCCAGCAGTAGCCAGGGGGCCAACAACAAGCCCCAGCATTTT. It codes for CASSSQGANNKPQHF.

This clone was found once. The rearrangement uses TRBV25-1 and TRBJ2-7, with a tentative D call TRBD2 (6 bases). V was clipped by 2 bases and J by 4 bases, with 15 bases between them. Germline V lookup: CDR1 MGHDK, CDR2 SYGVNS. The CDR3 is 15 amino acids. The CDR3 DNA sequence: TGTGCCAGCAGTGAACCGGGGACTCAAATGTACGAGCAGTACTTC. It translates to CASSEPGTQMYEQYF.

The chain has TRBV10-3 and TRBJ1-2; the match to TRBD1 covers 7 bases. This CDR3 is 13 amino acids long. The junction had 3 bases not matched to a gene; V was cut back by 3 bases and J by 5 bases. Germline V gene sequence: CDR1 ENHRY, CDR2 SYGVKD. The CDR3 sequence is CAISEDRAYGYTF. The CDR3 DNA sequence: TGTGCCATCAGTGAAGACAGGGCATATGGCTACACCTTC.

The V gene is TRBV4-2, the J gene TRBJ1-3; D uncertain. Germline V gene lookup returns CDR1 LGHNA and CDR2 YNFKEQ. This CDR3 is 13 amino acids long. Trimming stripped 1 base from V and 4 bases from J, with 5 bases between. The CDR3 is CASSQALGNTIYF. The CDR3 DNA sequence: TGTGCCAGCAGCCAAGCTCTGGGAAACACCATATATTTT.

The rearrangement joins TRBV4-3 to TRBJ2-7; D remains unclear. CDR1 LGHNA and CDR2 YSLEER come from the germline V gene. CDR3 length: 15 amino acids. V was cut by 4 bases and J by 0 bases, with 13 bases left in between. DNA for the CDR3: TGCGCCAGCAGCCCGACGGCTGAGGTCTCCTACGAGCAGTACTTC. Translated, it gives CASSPTAEVSYEQYF.

The chain joins TRBV4-2 to TRBJ1-1; TRBD1 matches 7 bases. The CDR3 totals 14 residues. Unmatched junction bases numbered 4, after V lost 1 base and J lost 5 bases. In germline, CDR1 is LGHNA, CDR2 YNFKEQ. In DNA, the CDR3 is TGTGCCAGCAGCCAAGGCCGACAGGGTACTGAAGCTTTCTTT. Amino acids: CASSQGRQGTEAFF.

This chain connects TRBV6-2 or TRBV6-3 to TRBJ2-1; TRBD1 aligns across 9 bases. Looked up from germline, CDR1 is MNHEY and CDR2 is SVGEGT. V trimming: 0 bases; J trimming: 3 bases; junction bases outside the gene matches: 3. The CDR3 runs 16 residues. CDR3 sequence: CASSYSDRGFYNEQFF. The CDR3 DNA sequence: TGTGCCAGCAGTTACTCTGACAGGGGGTTCTACAATGAGCAGTTCTTC.

V is TRBV28 and J is TRBJ2-5, with 10 bases lining up with TRBD1. This CDR3 has 16 residues. Trimming removed 3 bases from V and 4 bases from J; junction bases left unmatched: 8. In germline, CDR1 is MDHEN, CDR2 SYDVKM. CDR3 residues: CASSFPPDRGGETQYF. The CDR3 DNA reads as TGTGCCAGCAGTTTCCCCCCGGACAGGGGGGGAGAGACCCAGTACTTC.

The V and J genes are TRBV7-8 and TRBJ1-2, with 9 bases fitting TRBD1. The CDR3 has 14 residues. V dropped 1 base and J dropped 4; count of bases not matched to a gene: 1. Germline assignment: CDR1 SGHVS and CDR2 FQNEAQ. CDR3 sequence reads: CASSLGQGGYGYTF. The CDR3 nucleotides are TGTGCCAGCAGCTTAGGACAGGGGGGCTATGGCTACACCTTC. Full variable domain (outside the CDR3, taken from reference TRBV7-8 and TRBJ1-2): GAGVSQSPRYKVAKRGQDVALRCDPISGHVSLFWYQQALGQGPEFLTYFQNEAQLDKSGLPSDRFFAERPEGSVSTLKIQRTQQEDSAVYLCASSLGQGGYGYTFGSGTRLTVV.

V is TRBV4-2 and J is TRBJ2-2, with 7 positions matching TRBD2. Germline V CDR1 and CDR2: LGHNA, YNFKEQ. Losses at the gene ends were 4 bases for V and 3 bases for J; bases not matched to a gene: 8. This CDR3 is built from 16 residues. CDR3 sequence reads: CASSPLVAGDTGELFF. The CDR3 nucleotides are TGTGCCAGCAGCCCCCTCGTTGCGGGAGACACCGGGGAGCTGTTTTTT.

The J gene is TRBJ2-5, the V gene TRBV27, with D maybe TRBD2 (7 bases). The length of the CDR3 is 15 residues. The germline gives CDR1 MNHEY, CDR2 SMNVEV (reference sequence). The V end was cut by 1 base, the J end by 1 base, with 10 bases between. This CDR3 is CASSLLGGVQETQYF. In DNA, the CDR3 is TGTGCCAGCAGTTTATTAGGGGGGGTCCAAGAGACCCAGTACTTC.